The following is a T cell receptor beta chain sequence with its context. TCRdb itself ran the 5' RACE reads through MiXCR, one entry per CDR3 protein. Here the sample spans roughly 1,500,000 distinct CDR3 sequences, around a third being singletons. This sample was included in a study of identical twins. The CDR3 runs to 16 residues. Germline CDR1 MNHEY, CDR2 SMNVEV (reference sequence). Trimming removed 3 bases from V and 5 bases from J, with 18 bases in between. Sample: cord blood. The chain recombines TRBV27 with TRBJ2-3; weak D call: TRBD2 (6 bases). The source of this sequence is a newborn girl in good health. CDR3 protein: CASSLAGGTVRDTQYF. DNA of the CDR3: TGTGCCAGCAGTTTGGCAGGCGGGACGGTCAGAGATACGCAGTATTTT.